This T cell receptor (beta chain) comes out of a study of blood T cells in healthy people across ages (dated by TCRdb to about 2015). Background for the entire study: In model experiments, template switching captured roughly one uniquely barcoded TCR beta cDNA molecule for every two T cells. Age-related changes in TCR beta repertoire diversity were measured in the study by deep sequencing normalized with unique cDNA molecular identifiers. The donors were divided into four age groups: young (average around 15 years), middle-aged (around 41), aged (about 60) and long-lived (more than 75). To avoid experimental bias, donors of different ages were spread randomly across the sequencing lanes. Using the same blood draw, the study looked at two additional independent replicas of 1 million unique cDNA reads for two donors, one aged 18 to 30 and the other aged 80 or older.

The 39 donors, aged about 6 to 95 years, were systemically healthy Caucasian individuals from Russia. Ten milliliters of peripheral blood were drawn from each donor into EDTA-treated Vacutainer tubes. Ficoll-Paque density-gradient centrifugation was used to isolate PBMCs, with at least 7 million per sample. Total RNA, at least 5.5 micrograms per sample, was extracted from PBMCs with Trizol reagent. For every donor, flow cytometry on a PBMC aliquot measured the percentage of naive CD45RAhigh/CD27high T cells. As concerns this clonotype: It has no known antigen specificity. Just one base apart from a much larger clone, this may be a read error.

CDR1 and CDR2 are drawn from the germline V gene (reference sequence): LNHDA, SQIVND. The CDR3 sequence holds 17 residues, the cysteine and phenylalanine included. Kept here is only the CDR3 DNA, which spans 51 bases and is read in frame from base 1. The library was built by means of 5' RACE. Reads for this sample came from an Illumina HiSeq 2500. The second PCR ran for about 7 to 11 cycles and used a J-beta primer mix along with a sample-barcoded 5' primer. Each TCR beta cDNA molecule received a unique molecular identifier from a template-switch 5' adaptor carrying 12 random nucleotides. At least 2.5 million CDR3-containing paired-end reads were obtained from each sample. First-strand cDNA was synthesized from all RNA with the Mint cDNA synthesis kit, primed by a TRBC-specific oligonucleotide. After uracil-DNA glycosylase treatment, a first 18-cycle PCR used universal primers M1SS and BC2_uni_R on all cDNA. The paper's processing steps were these. Each sample was normalized by randomly selecting 1 million high-quality reads, each carrying a distinct molecular identifier. Reads sharing molecular identifiers were discarded rather than binned into consensus sequences. MiTCR, with a Q25 quality threshold and the strictest error-elimination algorithm, was used for CDR3 identification, clonotype clustering and error correction. Lower-bound total TCR beta diversity was estimated with a nonparametric unseen species model using Euler transformation. TCRdb took the public reads, trimmed them with fastp at Q25, ran MiXCR for clone calling and kept in-frame beta chains. Each CDR3 protein appears once, grouped with its most common genes and DNA. Clone size and V and J calls follow TCRdb, not the original study. For this sample there are about a million distinct CDR3 sequences; more than 30% appear just once. About an eighth of the sample is held by the ten biggest clonotypes.

Results the study describes overall, beyond this receptor: Because profiling used bulk unsorted PBMCs, naive and antigen-experienced compartments could not be compared conclusively. Compared with the aged group, the long-lived group had more naive CD4+ T cells, fewer expanded clones and increased TCR diversity, a pattern suggesting age selection. Observed TCR beta diversity per million T cells fell roughly linearly with age, and a significant reduction was already apparent by age about 43. Because the CMV infection status of the donors was unknown, age-related changes in expanded clonotypes may potentially have been confounded. The percentage of naive T cells measured by flow cytometry correlated strongly with observed TCR beta diversity. Estimates of total diversity based on one million sequenced T cells were considered lower bounds and underestimates.

The specimen was blood. The chain was built from TRBV19 and TRBJ2-6, with TRBD1 as a weak D call on 5 bases. The sequence was obtained from a man between 18 and 29 years old in good health. The nucleotides read TGTGCCAGTAGTATAGATCACGACAGCTCTGGGGCCAACGTCCGGACTTTC. Its protein product is CASSIDHDSSGANVRTF.